This TCR beta chain was identified during a study of T cells in Graves' hyperthyroidism and ophthalmopathy. Study in general: The initial diagnosis was the point when peripheral blood was collected, ahead of any treatment.

This clonotype was detected only a few times. Template material for amplifying TCR beta CDR3 regions consisted of RNA transcripts. A set of HTBI primers served as the primers for a first-round RT-PCR of the TCR CDR3. TCRdb independently ran MiXCR on the multiplex PCR reads; one entry per CDR3 protein. The repertoire includes roughly 420,000 distinct CDR3 sequences, roughly 15% of them detected once, and about 5% sits in the top ten. Germline V gene sequence: CDR1 ENHRY, CDR2 SYGVKD. V was shortened by 4 bases and J by 5 bases, with 6 bases between the two germline ends. This CDR3 is built from 11 residues. Graves' hyperthyroidism was deemed stable absent ophthalmopathy progression within 18 months.

The J gene is TRBJ2-7, the V gene TRBV10-3; no reliable D call. This sequence was found in a woman aged 18-30 years with Graves' hyperthyroidism. Material for sequencing was blood. DNA of the CDR3: TGTGCCATCAGTGTGGATAACGAGCAGTACTTC. Translated, it gives CAISVDNEQYF.